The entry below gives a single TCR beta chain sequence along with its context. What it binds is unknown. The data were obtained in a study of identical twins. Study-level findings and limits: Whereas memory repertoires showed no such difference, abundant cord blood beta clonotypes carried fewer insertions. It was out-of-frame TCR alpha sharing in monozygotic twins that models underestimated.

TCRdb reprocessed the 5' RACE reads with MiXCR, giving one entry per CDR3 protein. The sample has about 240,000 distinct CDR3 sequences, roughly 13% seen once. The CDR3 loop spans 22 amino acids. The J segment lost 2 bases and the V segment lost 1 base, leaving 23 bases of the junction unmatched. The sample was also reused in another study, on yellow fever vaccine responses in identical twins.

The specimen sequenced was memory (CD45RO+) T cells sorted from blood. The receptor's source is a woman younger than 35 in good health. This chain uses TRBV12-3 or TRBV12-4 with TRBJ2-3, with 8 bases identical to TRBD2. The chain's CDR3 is CASSLDFAPLSGGGSDTDTQYF. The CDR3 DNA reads TGTGCCAGCAGTTTAGATTTCGCCCCCCTGTCGGGCGGGGGGTCAGACACAGATACGCAGTATTTT.